What follows are 21 T cell receptor beta chains derived from one specimen sequenced in a study of T cell clonotyping in hematopoietic cell transplantation. Sequenced by immunoSEQ multiplex PCR; TCRdb stores in-frame clones only, minus some. Here the sample spans around 25,000 clones, roughly 95% being singletons. Sequencing was carried out using peripheral blood mononuclear cells. These receptors were obtained from a man between 50 and 59 years old in good health. Some clones in this sample may be carry-over from other donors' samples.

The chain is built from TRBV6-5 and TRBJ2-6, with unresolved D. This CDR3 has 16 amino acids. Looked up from germline, CDR1 is MNHEY and CDR2 is SVGAGI. V dropped 2 bases and J dropped 1 base, with 9 bases sitting between them. CDR3 sequence reads: CASSYTQSSGANVLTF. The CDR3, as DNA: TGTGCCAGCAGTTACACCCAGAGTTCTGGGGCCAACGTCCTGACTTTC.

The chain carries TRBV29-1 and TRBJ1-4; TRBD1 aligns across 7 bases. With V trimmed by 3 bases and J by 7 bases, 5 bases remained unmatched. The germline V gene has CDR1 SQVTM and CDR2 ANQGSEA. CDR3 length equals 13 residues. CDR3 sequence: CSVERQGGEKLFF. In DNA, the CDR3 is TGCAGCGTTGAGCGACAGGGTGGTGAAAAACTGTTTTTT.

The chain uses TRBV18 and TRBJ2-3, with D hard to call. Trimming removed 6 bases at V and 0 bases at J, with 7 bases between. The CDR3 is 13 residues long. Per germline, CDR1 KGHSH and CDR2 LQKENI. CDR3 nucleotides: TGTGCCAGCTCCCTCGACAGCACAGATACGCAGTATTTT. Its translation: CASSLDSTDTQYF.

V is TRBV7-9 and J is TRBJ2-7; 8 positions agree with TRBD1. CDR1 SEHNR and CDR2 FQNEAQ come from the germline V gene (reference sequence). J was trimmed by 0 bases and V by 2 bases; bases with no gene match: 3. The CDR3 totals 15 residues. The chain's CDR3 is CASSLPDRGSYEQYF. CDR3 DNA sequence: TGTGCCAGCAGCTTACCCGACAGGGGCTCCTACGAGCAGTACTTC.

V and J are TRBV5-1 and TRBJ2-3, with D possibly matching TRBD1 (6 bases). The CDR3 contains 15 residues. Germline CDR1 is SGHRS and CDR2 is YFSETQ. V was clipped by 1 base and J by 1 base, with 10 bases between them. The CDR3 protein is CASSLQGTGTDTQYF. The CDR3 DNA follows: TGCGCCAGCAGCTTGCAGGGGACGGGCACAGATACGCAGTATTTT.

The chain employs TRBV27 and TRBJ2-1, with a possible D match to TRBD1 (6 bases). This CDR3 has 17 residues. V was pared by 7 bases and J by 6 bases, with 25 bases between. The germline CDR1 and CDR2 sequences are MNHEY and SMNVEV (reference sequence). The CDR3 sequence: CASTDRGGTGTINEQFF. The DNA for the CDR3 is TGTGCCAGCACCGACCGTGGGGGAACAGGGACCATCAATGAGCAGTTCTTC.

The chain links TRBV11-2 to TRBJ1-3; D not certain. Germline CDR1 SGHAT, CDR2 FQNNGV. Trimming took off 1 base at V and 7 bases at J, with 11 bases between the two ends. The CDR3 runs 14 residues. CDR3 loop: CASSLVTSQNTIYF. CDR3 coding DNA: TGTGCCAGCAGCTTAGTGACAAGTCAGAACACCATATATTTT.

The V gene is TRBV30, the J gene TRBJ2-7; D might be TRBD2 (7 bases). V dropped 4 bases and J dropped 6 bases, with 13 bases sitting between them. Germline values: CDR1 GTSNPN, CDR2 SVGIG (reference sequence). This CDR3 has 12 amino acids. The CDR3 spells CAWTPGEGEQYF. In DNA, the CDR3 is TGTGCCTGGACCCCAGGGGAGGGCGAGCAGTACTTC.

In its sample, this clone was seen once. The CDR3: CASSDSLDEKLFF. The CDR3 nucleotides are TGTGCCAGCAGTGACAGTCTGGATGAAAAACTGTTTTTT. The chain is built from TRBV25-1 and TRBJ1-4; no clear D. Trimming shortened V by 3 bases and J by 6 bases, and 8 bases separated the two germline ends. The CDR3 covers 13 residues. The germline V gene has CDR1 MGHDK and CDR2 SYGVNS.

The gene calls are TRBV9 and TRBJ1-6; TRBD1 agrees at 7 bases. The CDR3 spans 15 residues. V lost 3 bases, J lost 9 bases, and 9 bases stayed unmatched. Germline V CDR1 and CDR2: SGDLS, YYNGEE. The CDR3 nucleotides read TGTGCCAGCAGCGCGTTTACCGGGACAGCTTCACCCCTCCACTTT. It encodes CASSAFTGTASPLHF. Supplemented by reference TRBV9 and TRBJ1-6, the full variable domain reads DSGVTQTPKHLITATGQRVTLRCSPRSGDLSVYWYQQSLDQGLQFLIQYYNGEERAKGNILERFSAQQFPDLHSELNLSSLELGDSALYFCASSAFTGTASPLHFGNGTRLTVT.

The genes are TRBV14 and TRBJ1-2; tentative D call: TRBD1 (6 bases). Germline-derived CDR1 and CDR2 are SGHDN and FVKESK. Trimming removed 1 base from V and 1 base from J, with 7 bases in between. The CDR3 covers 14 residues. The CDR3 nucleotides are TGTGCCAGCAGCCAAGGGGGGCATAACTATGGCTACACCTTC. Its translation is CASSQGGHNYGYTF.

This rearrangement joins TRBV11-1 to TRBJ1-1; 8 nucleotides align to TRBD1. V lost 5 bases to trimming and J lost 4 bases; unmatched junction nucleotides: 12. CDR1 is SGHAT and CDR2 is FQDESV in the germline V gene (reference sequence). The CDR3 covers 16 residues. The CDR3 DNA reads as TGTGCCAGCAGCAAAGGCGTAGGACAGGGCGTCACTGAAGCTTTCTTT. Translated, it gives CASSKGVGQGVTEAFF.

The chain joins TRBV6-4 to TRBJ2-7; 7 positions match TRBD1. Trimming at V came to 4 bases and at J to 6 bases, leaving 6 bases not matched to a gene. This CDR3 comprises 13 residues. Germline CDR1 is MRHNA and CDR2 is SNTAGT. CDR3 bases: TGTGCCAGCAGTGTAGCACAGGGGTTCGAGCAGTACTTC. Translation gives CASSVAQGFEQYF.

V is TRBV2 and J is TRBJ1-1; 7 bases match TRBD1. In germline, CDR1 is SNHLY, CDR2 FYNNEI. The trim removed 6 bases at V and 13 bases at J, leaving 11 bases unmatched. This CDR3 is 12 amino acids long. CDR3 in amino acids: CASRGTGTVCFF. CDR3 nucleotide sequence: TGTGCCAGCAGAGGAACCGGGACAGTCTGTTTCTTT.

The V call is TRBV5-8, the J call TRBJ2-5, with D maybe TRBD1 (5 bases). The ends were cut back, 0 bases at V and 5 bases at J, with 20 bases in the middle. CDR3 length equals 17 residues. The germline CDR1 and CDR2 sequences are SGHTS and YDEGEE. The CDR3 DNA reads TGTGCCAGCAGCTTGGCAGGGAACCACCCTCGTCTGGAGACCCAGTACTTC. It yields the protein CASSLAGNHPRLETQYF. Full variable domain (missing parts from reference TRBV5-8 and TRBJ2-5): EAGVTQSPTHLIKTRGQQATLRCSPISGHTSVYWYQQALGLGLQFLLWYDEGEERNRGNFPPRFSGRQFPNYSSELNVNALELEDSALYLCASSLAGNHPRLETQYFGPGTRLLVL.

This chain uses TRBV30 with TRBJ2-3; 10 bases match TRBD1. Germline assignment: CDR1 GTSNPN and CDR2 SVGIG (reference sequence). Trimming took 3 bases from V and 4 from J; bases not matched to a gene: 4. This CDR3 region has 14 residues. The CDR3 nucleotides are TGTGCCTGGAGCCCGGGACAGGGGCCAGATACGCAGTATTTT. Its translation is CAWSPGQGPDTQYF. Full variable domain (rest looked up from reference TRBV30 and TRBJ2-3): SQTIHQWPATLVQPVGSPLSLECTVEGTSNPNLYWYRQAAGRGLQLLFYSVGIGQISSEVPQNLSASRPQDRQFILSSKKLLLSDSGFYLCAWSPGQGPDTQYFGPGTRLTVL.

The genes are TRBV11-3 and TRBJ1-1; D is undetermined. The V end was cut by 5 bases, the J end by 3 bases, with 16 bases between. The CDR3 has 15 residues. Germline CDR1 and CDR2: SGHNT and YENEEA. DNA of the CDR3: TGTGCCAGCAGCCCCGGTATGGGGAGGGACACTGAAGCTTTCTTT. Translating it yields CASSPGMGRDTEAFF.

The V gene is TRBV11-2, the J gene TRBJ2-2; 7 bases agree with TRBD2. The CDR3 spans 13 residues. V lost 7 bases and J lost 6; bases outside the gene matches: 5. The germline gives CDR1 SGHAT, CDR2 FQNNGV. For the CDR3, the DNA is TGTGCCAGCACCGGGACTAACCCCGGGGAGCTGTTTTTT. It is translated as CASTGTNPGELFF. Full variable domain (missing parts from reference TRBV11-2 and TRBJ2-2): EAGVAQSPRYKIIEKRQSVAFWCNPISGHATLYWYQQILGQGPKLLIQFQNNGVVDDSQLPKDRFSAERLKGVDSTLKIQPAKLEDSAVYLCASTGTNPGELFFGEGSRLTVL.

The chain combines TRBV28 with TRBJ1-1; no reliable D call. Trimming took 5 bases from V and 5 from J, leaving 15 bases between them. This CDR3 comprises 14 residues. Germline assignment: CDR1 MDHEN and CDR2 SYDVKM. CDR3 in amino acids: CASSQGLGLTEAFF. DNA for the CDR3: TGTGCCAGCAGTCAAGGACTGGGTCTAACTGAAGCTTTCTTT.

The rearrangement links TRBV7-9 to TRBJ1-2; TRBD1 is a possible D gene (5 bases). V was shortened by 6 bases and J by 7 bases, with 12 bases between the two germline ends. Germline V lookup: CDR1 SEHNR, CDR2 FQNEAQ (reference sequence). This CDR3 has 12 residues. The CDR3 region has the DNA TGTGCCAGCAGTCCCGGGACGTCTGGCTACACCTTC. Translation: CASSPGTSGYTF.

This clone was found once. V usage is TRBV28 and J usage is TRBJ1-1, with D maybe TRBD1 (6 bases). V was clipped by 5 bases and J by 6 bases, with 19 bases between them. The CDR3 sequence is 15 residues long. The germline gives CDR1 MDHEN, CDR2 SYDVKM. The DNA of the CDR3 is TGTGCCAGCAGTACCGGGACAAACCCCCAGGCTGAAGCTTTCTTT. As protein: CASSTGTNPQAEAFF.